Below, 29 T cell receptor beta chains from the same sample are listed, as sequenced in a study of control samples from healthy donors and cancer patients. The data were produced by immunoSEQ multiplex PCR, yet TCRdb's version contains in-frame clones alone and is incomplete. The sample holds about 86,000 clones; roughly nine tenths are singletons and the top ten take 9.5% to 10%. Sample: PBMCs. Receptors were obtained from a woman aged 50 to 60 with colorectal cancer.

The chain recombines TRBV4-3 with TRBJ2-5; a weak D match, TRBD2 (5 bases). The CDR3 consists of 13 residues. V lost 1 base and J 3 bases, leaving 6 bases between the germline ends. CDR1 and CDR2 from the germline V gene are LGHNA and YSLEER. As DNA, the CDR3 is TGCGCCAGCAGCCAAGTGCGGGAAGAGACCCAGTACTTC. Protein product: CASSQVREETQYF.

This chain joins TRBV5-8 and TRBJ2-2; D is perhaps TRBD1 (5 bases). Between the trimmed V and J ends, which lost 0 bases and 6 bases, there was a span of 12 bases. Germline CDR1 SGHTS, CDR2 YDEGEE. The CDR3 is 15 residues long. CDR3 loop: CASSLGQGWSGELFF. DNA of the CDR3: TGTGCCAGCAGCTTGGGGCAGGGTTGGTCCGGGGAGCTGTTTTTT.

This rearrangement joins TRBV6-5 to TRBJ1-1, with 9 bases identical to TRBD1. Germline V lookup: CDR1 MNHEY, CDR2 SVGAGI. V was clipped by 8 bases and J by 4 bases; unmatched bases: 8. The CDR3 covers 14 residues. The CDR3 reads CASRRTGVGTEAFF. The CDR3 nucleotides read TGTGCCAGCCGAAGGACAGGGGTAGGCACTGAAGCTTTCTTT.

The chain carries TRBV6-5 and TRBJ1-2; 9 bases line up with TRBD1. The CDR3 extends over 13 amino acids. J was trimmed by 3 bases and V by 6 bases; bases with no gene match: 2. Per the germline V gene, CDR1 is MNHEY and CDR2 is SVGAGI. The CDR3 loop is CASRTGGYYGYTF. CDR3 bases: TGTGCCAGCAGAACAGGGGGCTACTATGGCTACACCTTC.

The genes are TRBV30 and TRBJ2-5, with a weak D call TRBD1 (5 bases). V lost 2 bases and J lost 2, with 12 bases in between. In germline, CDR1 is GTSNPN, CDR2 SVGIG (reference sequence). The CDR3 loop spans 14 amino acids. The CDR3: CAWSPLQEQETQYF. The CDR3 DNA reads TGTGCCTGGAGTCCATTACAGGAGCAAGAGACCCAGTACTTC.

The gene calls are TRBV4-1 and TRBJ2-5; TRBD2 matches 11 bases. CDR1 is MGHRA and CDR2 is YSYEKL in the germline V gene. The length of the CDR3 is 16 residues. The junction had 6 bases not matched to a gene; V was cut back by 4 bases and J by 2 bases. CDR3 residues: CASSPGVAGGQETQYF. The CDR3, as DNA: TGCGCCAGCAGCCCCGGGGTAGCGGGGGGGCAAGAGACCCAGTACTTC.

The CDR3 DNA follows: TGCGCCAGCAGCTTGCAGGGGGGTTGGGAGACCCAGTACTTC. The encoded protein is CASSLQGGWETQYF. This chain connects TRBV5-1 to TRBJ2-5; perhaps TRBD1 as D (7 bases). V was trimmed by 1 base and J by 5 bases, leaving 12 bases between them. CDR3 size: 14 residues. CDR1 SGHRS and CDR2 YFSETQ come from the germline V gene.

The chain couples TRBV4-1 to TRBJ2-5; 8 bases agree with TRBD2. The CDR3 has 16 amino acids. Germline V lookup: CDR1 MGHRA, CDR2 YSYEKL. V dropped 0 bases and J dropped 6; count of bases not matched to a gene: 9. CDR3 sequence reads: CASSQESGGAKKTQYF. CDR3 coding DNA: TGCGCCAGCAGCCAAGAGTCCGGGGGGGCTAAAAAGACCCAGTACTTC.

This clone was seen only once. The chain links TRBV4-1 to TRBJ2-2; 9 nucleotides match TRBD2. V trimming: 4 bases; J trimming: 4 bases; junction bases outside the gene matches: 7. The CDR3 is 16 residues long. The germline CDR1 and CDR2 sequences are MGHRA and YSYEKL. CDR3 in amino acids: CASSLAGGRGTGELFF. As DNA, the CDR3 is TGCGCCAGCAGCCTTGCGGGGGGGCGCGGCACCGGGGAGCTGTTTTTT.

The chain carries TRBV6-5 and TRBJ1-2, with D unresolved. The CDR3 has 15 amino acids. Trimming stripped 4 bases from V and 5 bases from J, with 17 bases between. Germline V lookup: CDR1 MNHEY, CDR2 SVGAGI. The CDR3 reads CASSSTRLAAYGYTF. CDR3 in DNA: TGTGCCAGCAGTTCCACCCGGTTGGCGGCGTATGGCTACACCTTC.

This clone is a singleton in its sample. The chain uses TRBV4-3 and TRBJ2-5, with TRBD2 matching over 7 bases. Germline CDR1 reads LGHNA; CDR2 reads YSLEER. Unmatched junction bases numbered 10, after V lost 1 base and J lost 5 bases. This CDR3 comprises 16 residues. The CDR3 here is CASSQGNFGGEETQYF. Here the CDR3 DNA reads TGCGCCAGCAGCCAAGGGAACTTTGGGGGGGAGGAGACCCAGTACTTC.

The chain recombines TRBV28 with TRBJ1-4; D gene unclear. CDR1 and CDR2 (germline): MDHEN, SYDVKM. CDR3 length equals 14 residues. V lost 4 bases and J 0 bases, leaving 6 bases between the germline ends. CDR3 nucleotides: TGTGCCAGCAGTTCCGGGACAACTAATGAAAAACTGTTTTTT. It translates to CASSSGTTNEKLFF.

V and J are TRBV7-2 and TRBJ2-6, with D perhaps TRBD2 (6 bases). This CDR3 has 16 residues. V lost 5 bases to trimming and J lost 4 bases, with 15 bases between them. Per the germline V gene, CDR1 is SGHTA and CDR2 is FQGNSA. In DNA form, the CDR3 reads TGTGCCAGCAGCCCCCGGGGTGGGAGGGGGGCCAACGTCCTGACTTTC. As protein: CASSPRGGRGANVLTF.

Here the CDR3 DNA reads TGTGCCAGCAGCCAATTACAGGGAATTGGCTATGGCTACACCTTC. Amino acid sequence: CASSQLQGIGYGYTF. The J gene is TRBJ1-2, the V gene TRBV3-1 (or the pseudogene TRBV3-2); D is perhaps TRBD1 (6 bases). The CDR3 sequence is 15 residues long. Trimming took off 2 bases at V and 4 bases at J, with 14 bases between the two ends. Per germline, CDR1 LGHDT and CDR2 YNNKEL (reference sequence).

The chain couples TRBV4-3 to TRBJ2-1, with 7 bases that match TRBD1. The V segment lost 0 bases and the J segment 0 bases; nucleotides outside the gene matches: 8. This CDR3 contains 18 residues. Per germline, CDR1 LGHNA and CDR2 YSLEER. CDR3 sequence reads: CASSQEGQPPSSYNEQFF. In DNA, the CDR3 is TGCGCCAGCAGCCAAGAGGGACAGCCTCCTAGCTCCTACAATGAGCAGTTCTTC.

Comments on this clone: The sample contains more than one DNA sequence encoding this CDR3. This chain connects TRBV12-3 or TRBV12-4 to TRBJ1-5, with a weak D call TRBD1 (6 bases). The CDR3 covers 13 residues. The V end lost 2 bases, the J end lost 4 bases, and 6 bases lay between the germline ends. The CDR3: CASSLTGNQPQHF. For the CDR3, the DNA is TGTGCCAGCAGTTTAACAGGGAATCAGCCCCAGCATTTT.

V gene TRBV6-2 or TRBV6-3 combines with J gene TRBJ1-4; D perhaps matches TRBD1 (5 bases). Germline V gene sequence: CDR1 MNHEY, CDR2 SVGEGT. The CDR3 runs 14 residues. Between the trimmed V and J ends, which lost 3 bases and 7 bases, there was a span of 12 bases. CDR3 region: CASSYPTAREKLFF. In DNA form, the CDR3 reads TGTGCCAGCAGTTATCCGACAGCTCGTGAAAAACTGTTTTTT.

This rearrangement joins TRBV12-3 or TRBV12-4 to TRBJ2-1; tentative D call: TRBD2 (6 bases). CDR3 length: 13 residues. V lost 3 bases, J lost 9 bases, and 12 bases lay in between. CDR3 DNA: TGTGCCAGCAGTTTTCATGGGCGGGGTGAGCAGTTCTTC. The encoded protein is CASSFHGRGEQFF.

CDR3 region: CASSDAGGIDNEQFF. Written as DNA, the CDR3 is TGCGCCAGCAGTGATGCGGGGGGCATCGACAATGAGCAGTTCTTC. The chain uses TRBV10-1 and TRBJ2-1, with 8 nucleotides matching TRBD2. CDR1 and CDR2 (germline): WNHNN, SYGVQD (reference sequence). Germline trimming cut 3 bases from V and 5 bases from J; bases unmatched to any gene: 6. The CDR3 length is 15 residues.

Regarding this clone: The sample contains more than one DNA sequence encoding this CDR3. The chain is built from TRBV15 and TRBJ2-1; D call uncertain. Germline CDR1 is LNHNV and CDR2 is YYDKDF (reference sequence). The CDR3 is 15 amino acids. Trimming took off 0 bases at V and 3 bases at J, with 9 bases between the two ends. CDR3 nucleotide sequence: TGTGCCACCAGCAGAGATTTCAGGAGCTACAATGAGCAGTTCTTC. The encoded protein is CATSRDFRSYNEQFF.

This rearrangement joins TRBV5-1 to TRBJ1-1; 12 bases align to TRBD1. The germline V gene has CDR1 SGHRS and CDR2 YFSETQ. The V segment lost 4 bases and the J segment 3 bases; nucleotides outside the gene matches: 7. The CDR3 is made up of 16 amino acids. CDR3 region: CASSRGTGGADTEAFF. DNA for the CDR3: TGCGCCAGCAGCCGAGGGACAGGGGGCGCGGACACTGAAGCTTTCTTT.

This clone has more than one count but fewer than ten. The chain is built from TRBV6-5 and TRBJ1-1; no definite D call. The germline gives CDR1 MNHEY, CDR2 SVGAGI. V gave up 0 bases and J gave up 0 bases, with 8 bases separating them. The CDR3 runs to 15 residues. CDR3 region: CASSYSVRMNTEAFF. The CDR3 DNA reads TGTGCCAGCAGTTACTCGGTCAGGATGAACACTGAAGCTTTCTTT.

The chain employs TRBV5-1 and TRBJ2-4, with D unclear. The CDR3 has 14 residues. Germline V gives CDR1 SGHRS, CDR2 YFSETQ. V dropped 4 bases and J dropped 1 base, with 9 bases sitting between them. CDR3 amino acids: CASSLDGAKNIQYF. The CDR3 DNA reads as TGCGCCAGCAGCCTCGACGGGGCCAAAAACATTCAGTACTTC.

The CDR3 loop reads CASSFGPSLGEKLFF. In DNA, the CDR3 is TGCGCCAGCAGCTTCGGACCTTCCCTGGGCGAAAAACTGTTTTTT. The chain carries TRBV5-1 and TRBJ1-4; D not resolved. V lost 2 bases, J lost 8 bases, and 16 bases lay in between. The CDR3 runs 15 residues. Germline V lookup: CDR1 SGHRS, CDR2 YFSETQ.

The chain employs TRBV7-9 and TRBJ1-4, with 8 bases matching TRBD1. J was trimmed by 7 bases and V by 1 base; bases with no gene match: 5. The CDR3 contains 15 residues. Germline V gene data show CDR1 as SEHNR and CDR2 as FQNEAQ (reference sequence). CDR3: CASSLGQGAREKLFF. As DNA, the CDR3 is TGTGCCAGCAGCTTAGGCCAGGGGGCTCGTGAAAAACTGTTTTTT.

The J gene is TRBJ1-1, the V gene TRBV6-5, with TRBD1 matching over 7 bases. Per the germline V gene, CDR1 is MNHEY and CDR2 is SVGAGI. V was clipped by 5 bases and J by 7 bases; unmatched bases: 10. This CDR3 has 14 amino acids. DNA of the CDR3: TGTGCCAGCAGTCCCGGACAGGCGAACCTTGAAGCTTTCTTT. Translated: CASSPGQANLEAFF.

CDR3 amino acids: CASSLAGGAGDQNTGELFF. CDR3 sequence (DNA): TGTGCCAGCAGCTTGGCCGGGGGGGCGGGGGACCAGAACACCGGGGAGCTGTTTTTT. The chain combines TRBV5-6 with TRBJ2-2, with 8 positions matching TRBD2. The CDR3 spans 19 residues. CDR1 is SGHDT, CDR2 YYEEEE, per germline. Unmatched junction bases numbered 11, after V lost 0 bases and J lost 1 base.

The chain is built from TRBV19 and TRBJ2-7, with D possibly being TRBD2 (5 bases). Trimming left V 5 bases short and J 5 bases short, with 10 bases between. Germline loops: CDR1 LNHDA, CDR2 SQIVND (reference sequence). This CDR3 comprises 12 residues. CDR3 amino acids: CASSARGNEQYV. The CDR3 DNA is TGTGCCAGTAGTGCACGAGGGAACGAGCAGTACGTC.

This clone was detected a few times. The CDR3, as DNA: TGTGCCAGCAGCCCGGGGGGCACAGATACGCAGTATTTT. This sequence encodes CASSPGGTDTQYF. The genes are TRBV13 and TRBJ2-3; a possible D gene is TRBD2 (6 bases). Germline V lookup: CDR1 PRHDT, CDR2 FYEKMQ (reference sequence). The germline V and J ends were trimmed by 5 bases and 1 base, with 7 bases remaining between them. The CDR3 is 13 amino acids.